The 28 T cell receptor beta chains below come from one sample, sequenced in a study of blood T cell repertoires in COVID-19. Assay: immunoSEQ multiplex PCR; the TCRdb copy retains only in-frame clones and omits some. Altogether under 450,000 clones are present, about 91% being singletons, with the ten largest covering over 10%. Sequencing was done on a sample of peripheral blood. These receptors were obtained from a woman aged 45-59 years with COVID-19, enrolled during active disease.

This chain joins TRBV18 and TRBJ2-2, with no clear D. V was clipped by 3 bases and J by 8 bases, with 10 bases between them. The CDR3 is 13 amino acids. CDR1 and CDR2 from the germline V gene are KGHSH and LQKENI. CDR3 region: CASSPTTEGELFF. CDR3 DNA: TGTGCCAGCTCACCTACCACGGAGGGGGAGCTGTTTTTT.

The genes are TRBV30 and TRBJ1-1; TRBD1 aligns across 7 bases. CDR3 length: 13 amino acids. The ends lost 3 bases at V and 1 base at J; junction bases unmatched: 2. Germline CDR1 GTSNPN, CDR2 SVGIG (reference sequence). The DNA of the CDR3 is TGTGCCTGGAGATGGGACAGGAACACTGAAGCTTTCTTT. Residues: CAWRWDRNTEAFF. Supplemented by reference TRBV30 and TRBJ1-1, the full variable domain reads SQTIHQWPATLVQPVGSPLSLECTVEGTSNPNLYWYRQAAGRGLQLLFYSVGIGQISSEVPQNLSASRPQDRQFILSSKKLLLSDSGFYLCAWRWDRNTEAFFGQGTRLTVV.

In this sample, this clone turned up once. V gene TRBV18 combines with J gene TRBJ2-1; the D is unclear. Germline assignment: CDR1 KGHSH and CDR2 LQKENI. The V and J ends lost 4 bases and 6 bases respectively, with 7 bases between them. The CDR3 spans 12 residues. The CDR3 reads CASSRGSNEQFF. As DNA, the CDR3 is TGTGCCAGCTCACGAGGATCCAATGAGCAGTTCTTC.

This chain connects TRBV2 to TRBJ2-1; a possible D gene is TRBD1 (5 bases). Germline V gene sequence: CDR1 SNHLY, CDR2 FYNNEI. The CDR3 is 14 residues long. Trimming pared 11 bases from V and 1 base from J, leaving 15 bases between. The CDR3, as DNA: TGTGCCGTCAGCACAGGAACGTCCTACAATGAGCAGTTCTTC. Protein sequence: CAVSTGTSYNEQFF. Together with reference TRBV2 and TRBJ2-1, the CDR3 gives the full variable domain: EPEVTQTPSHQVTQMGQEVILRCVPISNHLYFYWYRQILGQKVEFLVSFYNNEISEKSEIFDDQFSVERPDGSNFTLKIRSTKLEDSAMYFCAVSTGTSYNEQFFGPGTRLTVL.

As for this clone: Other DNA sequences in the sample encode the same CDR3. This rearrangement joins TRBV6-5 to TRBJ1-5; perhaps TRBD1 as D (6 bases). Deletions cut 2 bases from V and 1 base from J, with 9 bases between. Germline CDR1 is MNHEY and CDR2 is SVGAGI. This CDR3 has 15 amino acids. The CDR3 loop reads CASSYGGGSNQPQHF. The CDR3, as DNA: TGTGCCAGCAGTTACGGGGGGGGCAGCAATCAGCCCCAGCATTTT.

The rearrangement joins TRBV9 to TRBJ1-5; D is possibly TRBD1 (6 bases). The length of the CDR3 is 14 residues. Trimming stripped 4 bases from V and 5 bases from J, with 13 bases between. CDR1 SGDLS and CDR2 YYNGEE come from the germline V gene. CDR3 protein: CASSPGQSDQPQHF. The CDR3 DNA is TGTGCCAGCAGCCCAGGACAGTCAGATCAGCCCCAGCATTTT.

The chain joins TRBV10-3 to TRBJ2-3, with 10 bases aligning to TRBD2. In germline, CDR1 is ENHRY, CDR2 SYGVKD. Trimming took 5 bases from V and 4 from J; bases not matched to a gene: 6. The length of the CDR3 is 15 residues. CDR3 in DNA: TGTGCCATCAGTCGTAGCGGGGGGCGGGCAGATACGCAGTATTTT. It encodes CAISRSGGRADTQYF.

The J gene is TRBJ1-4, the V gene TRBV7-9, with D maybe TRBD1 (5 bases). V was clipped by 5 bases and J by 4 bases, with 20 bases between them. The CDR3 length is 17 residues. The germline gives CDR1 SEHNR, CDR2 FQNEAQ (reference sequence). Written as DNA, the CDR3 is TGTGCCAGCAGCCCCCGGGCGCGTGGGGGGATTAATGAAAAACTGTTTTTT. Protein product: CASSPRARGGINEKLFF.

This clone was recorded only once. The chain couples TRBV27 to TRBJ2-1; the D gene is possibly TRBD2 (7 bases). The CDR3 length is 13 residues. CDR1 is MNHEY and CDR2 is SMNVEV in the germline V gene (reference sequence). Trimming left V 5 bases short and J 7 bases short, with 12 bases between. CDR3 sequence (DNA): TGTGCCAGCAGTCAGGGAGGGGGAAATGAGCAGTTCTTC. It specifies CASSQGGGNEQFF.

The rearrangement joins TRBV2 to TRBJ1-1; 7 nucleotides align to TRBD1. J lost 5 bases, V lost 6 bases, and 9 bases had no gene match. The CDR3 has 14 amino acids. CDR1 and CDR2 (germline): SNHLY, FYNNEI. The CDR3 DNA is TGTGCCAGCAGGAGGGGGCGCGGGGATACTGAAGCTTTCTTT. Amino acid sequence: CASRRGRGDTEAFF.

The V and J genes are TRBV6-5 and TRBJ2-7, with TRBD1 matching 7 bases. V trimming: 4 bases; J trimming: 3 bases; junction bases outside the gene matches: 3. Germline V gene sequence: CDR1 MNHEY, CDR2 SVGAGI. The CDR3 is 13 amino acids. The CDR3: CASSFDRVYEQYF. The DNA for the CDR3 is TGTGCCAGCAGTTTCGACAGGGTCTACGAGCAGTACTTC.

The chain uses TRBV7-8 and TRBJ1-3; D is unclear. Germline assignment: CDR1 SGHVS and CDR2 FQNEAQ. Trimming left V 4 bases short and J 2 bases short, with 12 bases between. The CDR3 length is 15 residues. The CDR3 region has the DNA TGTGCCAGCAGCTCCCGGGCGGGTACTGGAAACACCATATATTTT. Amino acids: CASSSRAGTGNTIYF.

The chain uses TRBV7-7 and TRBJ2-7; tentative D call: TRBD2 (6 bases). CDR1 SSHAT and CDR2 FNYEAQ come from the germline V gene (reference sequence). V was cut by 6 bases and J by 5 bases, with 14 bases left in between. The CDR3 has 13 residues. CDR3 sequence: CASRPIRGNEQYF. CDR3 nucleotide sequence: TGTGCCAGCAGGCCCATCCGGGGGAACGAGCAGTACTTC.

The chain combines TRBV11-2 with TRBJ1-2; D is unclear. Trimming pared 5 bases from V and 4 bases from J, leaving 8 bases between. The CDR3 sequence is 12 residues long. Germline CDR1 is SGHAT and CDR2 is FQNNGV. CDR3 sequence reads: CASSGLVYGYTF. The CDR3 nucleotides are TGTGCCAGCAGCGGGCTCGTCTATGGCTACACCTTC.

CDR3 sequence: CASSGGASSDTQYF. DNA for the CDR3: TGTGCCAGCAGTGGCGGGGCCTCATCGGATACGCAGTATTTT. This chain links TRBV27 with TRBJ2-3; a weak D match, TRBD2 (6 bases). The germline V and J ends were trimmed by 5 bases and 6 bases, with 15 bases remaining between them. Germline CDR1 MNHEY, CDR2 SMNVEV (reference sequence). This CDR3 is built from 14 residues.

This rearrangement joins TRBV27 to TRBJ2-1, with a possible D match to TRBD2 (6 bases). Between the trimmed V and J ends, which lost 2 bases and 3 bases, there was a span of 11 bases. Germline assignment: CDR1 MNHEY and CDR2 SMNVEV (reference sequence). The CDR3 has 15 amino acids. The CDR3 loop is CASSLMGLNYNEQFF. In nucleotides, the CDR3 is TGTGCCAGCAGTTTAATGGGACTGAACTACAATGAGCAGTTCTTC.

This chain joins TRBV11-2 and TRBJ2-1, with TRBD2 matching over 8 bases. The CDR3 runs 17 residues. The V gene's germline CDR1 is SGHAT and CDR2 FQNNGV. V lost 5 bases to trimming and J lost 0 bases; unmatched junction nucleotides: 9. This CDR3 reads CASSHGLASSSYNEQFF. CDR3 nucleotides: TGTGCCAGCAGCCATGGACTAGCCTCCTCCTCCTACAATGAGCAGTTCTTC.

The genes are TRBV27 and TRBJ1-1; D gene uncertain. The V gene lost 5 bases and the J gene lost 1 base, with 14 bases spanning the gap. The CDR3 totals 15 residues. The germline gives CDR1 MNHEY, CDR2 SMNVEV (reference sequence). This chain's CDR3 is CASSPTLTGNTEAFF. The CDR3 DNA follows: TGTGCCAGCAGTCCGACGTTAACGGGGAACACTGAAGCTTTCTTT.

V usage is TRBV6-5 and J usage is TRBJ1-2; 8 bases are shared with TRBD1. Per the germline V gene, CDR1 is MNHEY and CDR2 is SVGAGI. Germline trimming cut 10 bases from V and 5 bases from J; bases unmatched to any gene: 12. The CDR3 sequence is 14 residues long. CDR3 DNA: TGTGCCACCCCAGATGAGGACAGGGAATATGGCTACACCTTC. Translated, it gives CATPDEDREYGYTF.

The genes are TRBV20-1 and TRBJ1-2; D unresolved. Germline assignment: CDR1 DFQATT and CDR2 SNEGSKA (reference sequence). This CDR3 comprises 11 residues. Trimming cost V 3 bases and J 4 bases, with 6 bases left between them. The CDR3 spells CSARYGYGYTF. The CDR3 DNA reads TGCAGTGCTAGGTACGGCTATGGCTACACCTTC.

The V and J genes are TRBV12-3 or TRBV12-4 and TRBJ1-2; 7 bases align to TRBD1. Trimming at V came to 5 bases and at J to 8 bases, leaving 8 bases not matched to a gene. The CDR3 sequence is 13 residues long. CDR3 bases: TGTGCCAGCAGTATCCGGGACAGCTGGGGCTACACCTTC. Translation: CASSIRDSWGYTF.

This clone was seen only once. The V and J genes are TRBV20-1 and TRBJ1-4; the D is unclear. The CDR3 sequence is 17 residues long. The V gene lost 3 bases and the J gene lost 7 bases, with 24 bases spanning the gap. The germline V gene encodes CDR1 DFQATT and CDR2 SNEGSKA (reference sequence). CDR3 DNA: TGCAGTGCTAGTGAAGCGACGACCTCCGGCTGGAGTGAAAAACTGTTTTTT. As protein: CSASEATTSGWSEKLFF.

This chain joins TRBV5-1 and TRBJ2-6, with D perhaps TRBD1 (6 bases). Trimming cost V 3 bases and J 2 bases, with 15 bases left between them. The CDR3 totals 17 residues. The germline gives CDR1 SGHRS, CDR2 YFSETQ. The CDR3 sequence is CASSSSSDRTGANVLTF. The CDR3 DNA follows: TGCGCCAGCAGCTCCTCCTCAGACAGGACTGGGGCCAACGTCCTGACTTTC.

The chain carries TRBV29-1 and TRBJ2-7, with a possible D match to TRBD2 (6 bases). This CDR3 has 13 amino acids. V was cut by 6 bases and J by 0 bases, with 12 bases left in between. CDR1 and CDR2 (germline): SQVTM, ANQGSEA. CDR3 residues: CSVLSGVSYEQYF. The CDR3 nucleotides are TGCAGCGTGCTTAGCGGAGTCTCCTACGAGCAGTACTTC.

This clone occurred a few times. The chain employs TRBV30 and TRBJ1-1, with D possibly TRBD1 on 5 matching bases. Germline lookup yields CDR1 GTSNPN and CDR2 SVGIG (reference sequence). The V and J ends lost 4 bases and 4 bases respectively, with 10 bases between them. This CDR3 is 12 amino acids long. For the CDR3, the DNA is TGTGCCTGGAACCAGGGTCCCACTGAAGCTTTCTTT. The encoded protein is CAWNQGPTEAFF.

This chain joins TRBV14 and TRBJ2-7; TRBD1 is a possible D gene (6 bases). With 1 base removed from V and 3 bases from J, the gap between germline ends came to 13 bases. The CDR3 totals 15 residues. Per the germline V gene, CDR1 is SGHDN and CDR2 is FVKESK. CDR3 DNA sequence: TGTGCCAGCAGCCAAGGGGGCAGGGGATACTACGAGCAGTACTTC. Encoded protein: CASSQGGRGYYEQYF. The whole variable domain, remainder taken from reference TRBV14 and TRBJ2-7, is EAGVTQFPSHSVIEKGQTVTLRCDPISGHDNLYWYRRVMGKEIKFLLHFVKESKQDESGMPNNRFLAERTGGTYSTLKVQPAELEDSGVYFCASSQGGRGYYEQYFGPGTRLTVT.

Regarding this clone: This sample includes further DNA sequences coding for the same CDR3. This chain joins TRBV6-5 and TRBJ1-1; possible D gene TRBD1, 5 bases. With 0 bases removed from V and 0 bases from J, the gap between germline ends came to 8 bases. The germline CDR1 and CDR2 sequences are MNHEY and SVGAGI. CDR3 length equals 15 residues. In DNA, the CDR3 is TGTGCCAGCAGTTACTCCCGGGACTTGAACACTGAAGCTTTCTTT. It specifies CASSYSRDLNTEAFF.

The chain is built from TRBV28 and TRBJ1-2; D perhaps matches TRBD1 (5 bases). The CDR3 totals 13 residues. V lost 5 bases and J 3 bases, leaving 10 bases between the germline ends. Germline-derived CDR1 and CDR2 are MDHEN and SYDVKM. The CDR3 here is CASSDDRYYGYTF. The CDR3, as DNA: TGTGCCAGCAGTGACGACAGATACTATGGCTACACCTTC.